The 28 T cell receptor beta chains below were found in one sample sequenced in a study of cytomegalovirus exposure and HLA in healthy donors. A multiplex PCR was run with 60 Vbeta primers and 13 Jbeta primers. Assay: immunoSEQ multiplex PCR; the TCRdb copy retains only in-frame clones and omits some. The table lists roughly 100,000 clones, roughly 79% of them singletons. What was sequenced was PBMCs. The receptor source for this set is a woman aged 40 to 49 in good health and CMV-seronegative.

The chain recombines TRBV7-9 with TRBJ1-1, with 10 bases that match TRBD1. Per germline, CDR1 SEHNR and CDR2 FQNEAQ (reference sequence). This CDR3 region has 14 residues. With V trimmed by 6 bases and J by 3 bases, 4 bases remained unmatched. CDR3 loop: CASRTGQGYTEAFF. DNA for the CDR3: TGTGCCAGCAGGACGGGACAGGGGTACACTGAAGCTTTCTTT. The full variable domain, with the rest looked up from reference TRBV7-9 and TRBJ1-1, is DTGVSQNPRHKITKRGQNVTFRCDPISEHNRLYWYRQTLGQGPEFLTYFQNEAQLEKSRLLSDRFSAERPKGSFSTLEIQRTEQGDSAMYLCASRTGQGYTEAFFGQGTRLTVV.

As to this clone: The junction does not match germline at one end; this may be a read error. The identical CDR3 is also encoded by other nucleotide sequences in the sample. This chain connects TRBV6-1 to TRBJ2-7, with no clear D. The CDR3 sequence is 13 residues long. Germline assignment: CDR1 MNHNS and CDR2 SASEGT. The CDR3 DNA reads TGCGCCAGCAGGATGGCAGGTTTCTACGAGCAGTACTTC. It encodes CASRMAGFYEQYF.

The sample holds a few counts of this clone. The chain uses TRBV19 and TRBJ2-1; 7 bases line up with TRBD1. The CDR3 totals 19 residues. CDR1 is LNHDA and CDR2 is SQIVND in the germline V gene (reference sequence). Germline trimming cut 4 bases from V and 1 base from J; bases unmatched to any gene: 16. DNA for the CDR3: TGTGCCAGTAGTACCGAGAGACAGGGAGTGGTGAGATCCTACAATGAGCAGTTCTTC. Translating gives CASSTERQGVVRSYNEQFF.

For this clone: The junction and the germline gene differ at one end; a read error may be behind it. This chain connects TRBV5-1 to TRBJ1-2, with a tentative D call TRBD1 (5 bases). CDR3 length: 15 residues. Germline V CDR1 and CDR2: SGHRS, YFSETQ. The CDR3, as DNA: TGCGCCGGCAGCTTTGGGACTCTTATTGTCTATGGCTACACCTTC. Translated: CAGSFGTLIVYGYTF.

The chain couples TRBV19 to TRBJ2-5; 13 bases fit TRBD2. Germline values: CDR1 LNHDA, CDR2 SQIVND (reference sequence). This CDR3 contains 16 residues. J was trimmed by 5 bases and V by 4 bases; bases with no gene match: 7. Here the CDR3 DNA reads TGTGCCAGTAGTACGAGGACTAGCGGGGGTGGGGAGACCCAGTACTTC. It is translated as CASSTRTSGGGETQYF. Drawing the rest from reference TRBV19 and TRBJ2-5, the complete variable domain is DGGITQSPKYLFRKEGQNVTLSCEQNLNHDAMYWYRQDPGQGLRLIYYSQIVNDFQKGDIAEGYSVSREKKESFPLTVTSAQKNPTAFYLCASSTRTSGGGETQYFGPGTRLLVL.

This clone was observed a handful of times. The chain employs TRBV29-1 and TRBJ2-3; 7 nucleotides align to TRBD1. With V trimmed by 6 bases and J by 5 bases, 14 bases remained unmatched. This CDR3 comprises 15 residues. CDR1 is SQVTM and CDR2 is ANQGSEA in the germline V gene. The CDR3 region is CSVEMRGGNGDTQYF. Written as DNA, the CDR3 is TGCAGCGTAGAGATGCGAGGGGGCAATGGAGATACGCAGTATTTT.

The V call is TRBV10-3, the J call TRBJ1-1; possible D gene TRBD1, 5 bases. Trimming took 10 bases from V and 4 from J, leaving 16 bases between them. The CDR3 sequence is 13 residues long. Germline V gene lookup returns CDR1 ENHRY and CDR2 SYGVKD. The CDR3 DNA is TGTGCCACCAGCAGTAAGGGGATCACTGAAGCTTTCTTT. Amino acid sequence: CATSSKGITEAFF.

This chain links TRBV6-1 with TRBJ2-5, with TRBD2 as a possible D gene (7 bases). Germline CDR1 MNHNS, CDR2 SASEGT. The CDR3 length is 15 residues. V lost 8 bases and J 2 bases, leaving 18 bases between the germline ends. The CDR3 sequence is CASEYWGGPQETQYF. CDR3 coding DNA: TGTGCCAGCGAGTATTGGGGGGGGCCACAAGAGACCCAGTACTTC.

J is TRBJ1-1 and V is TRBV10-3; TRBD1 is a possible D gene (6 bases). Germline CDR1 reads ENHRY; CDR2 reads SYGVKD. This CDR3 is 15 amino acids long. V lost 10 bases, J lost 0 bases, and 18 bases lay in between. The CDR3 here is CATNTGSSLNTEAFF. The CDR3 bases are TGTGCCACCAACACAGGGTCATCTTTGAACACTGAAGCTTTCTTT.

This clone occurred once. CDR3 loop: CSVGYSYSYNEQFF. The CDR3 coding sequence is TGCAGCGTTGGGTACAGCTACTCCTACAATGAGCAGTTCTTC. The chain recombines TRBV29-1 with TRBJ2-1; unclear D gene. V dropped 4 bases and J dropped 0 bases, with 10 bases sitting between them. Germline CDR1 and CDR2: SQVTM and ANQGSEA. The CDR3 runs 14 residues.

The rearrangement links TRBV2 to TRBJ1-1; 10 bases align to TRBD1. The germline gives CDR1 SNHLY, CDR2 FYNNEI. Trimming removed 6 bases from V and 10 bases from J; junction bases left unmatched: 17. The CDR3 runs to 16 residues. In nucleotides, the CDR3 is TGTGCCAGCAGCCCCGGGACAGGGGCGCCAGGAATAAGAGCTTTCTTT. This sequence encodes CASSPGTGAPGIRAFF.

V is TRBV10-3 and J is TRBJ2-7, with TRBD1 matching 10 bases. The V segment lost 5 bases and the J segment 10 bases; nucleotides outside the gene matches: 8. Germline CDR1 reads ENHRY; CDR2 reads SYGVKD. CDR3 length equals 13 residues. The CDR3 sequence is CAISRQGAAGQYF. The CDR3 nucleotides are TGTGCCATCAGTCGACAGGGGGCCGCCGGTCAGTACTTC.

This clone is a singleton in its sample. This sequence joins TRBV7-9 and TRBJ1-6; 8 nucleotides agree with TRBD1. J was trimmed by 5 bases and V by 3 bases; bases with no gene match: 0. This CDR3 contains 14 residues. From germline, CDR1 is SEHNR and CDR2 FQNEAQ (reference sequence). The CDR3 sequence: CASSLTGDNSPLHF. The CDR3 coding sequence is TGTGCCAGCAGCTTGACAGGGGATAATTCACCCCTCCACTTT. The whole variable domain, filled in from reference TRBV7-9 and TRBJ1-6, reads DTGVSQNPRHKITKRGQNVTFRCDPISEHNRLYWYRQTLGQGPEFLTYFQNEAQLEKSRLLSDRFSAERPKGSFSTLEIQRTEQGDSAMYLCASSLTGDNSPLHFGNGTRLTVT.

The chain uses TRBV7-8 and TRBJ2-1; a weak D match, TRBD2 (6 bases). V was clipped by 5 bases and J by 8 bases, with 19 bases between them. There are 15 residues in the CDR3. The germline V gene has CDR1 SGHVS and CDR2 FQNEAQ. CDR3 coding DNA: TGTGCCAGCAGCCCCTCGCTCCCGGGGGTCTATGAGCAGTTCTTC. It specifies CASSPSLPGVYEQFF.

The chain employs TRBV5-1 and TRBJ1-2; the match to TRBD1 covers 9 bases. J gave up 0 bases and V 3 bases, and 6 bases lay outside the gene matches. Looked up from germline, CDR1 is SGHRS and CDR2 is YFSETQ. CDR3 length: 16 amino acids. The CDR3 sequence is CASSSTGTGSNYGYTF. CDR3 in DNA: TGCGCCAGCAGCTCCACCGGGACAGGGTCTAACTATGGCTACACCTTC.

The V gene is TRBV27, the J gene TRBJ2-6; 9 bases line up with TRBD1. The germline CDR1 and CDR2 sequences are MNHEY and SMNVEV (reference sequence). The CDR3 loop spans 18 amino acids. The V gene end was trimmed by 6 bases and the J gene end by 3 bases; junction bases not matched to a gene: 12. The CDR3 DNA reads TGTGCCAGCAGGGTGAGCGGACAGGGGTTAATTGGGGCCAACGTCCTGACTTTC. It translates to CASRVSGQGLIGANVLTF.

In this sample, this clone turned up a few times. CDR3 in amino acids: CASNYRGKNTEAFF. The CDR3 DNA sequence: TGTGCCAGCAATTACAGGGGGAAGAACACTGAAGCTTTCTTT. The genes are TRBV5-6 and TRBJ1-1, with 8 nucleotides matching TRBD1. Trimming at V came to 6 bases and at J to 1 base, leaving 5 bases not matched to a gene. There are 14 residues in the CDR3. Germline CDR1 reads SGHDT; CDR2 reads YYEEEE.

This chain links TRBV30 with TRBJ1-1; D is uncertain. Between the trimmed V and J ends, which lost 0 bases and 0 bases, there was a span of 11 bases. This CDR3 comprises 15 residues. Per the germline V gene, CDR1 is GTSNPN and CDR2 is SVGIG (reference sequence). The CDR3 DNA is TGTGCCTGGAGTGTACCCTGGACTGTGAACACTGAAGCTTTCTTT. It yields the protein CAWSVPWTVNTEAFF.

This sequence joins TRBV15 and TRBJ1-5; unclear D gene. The CDR3 covers 12 residues. V shed 6 bases and J shed 5 bases, with 8 bases lying between them. Germline-derived CDR1 and CDR2 are LNHNV and YYDKDF (reference sequence). The CDR3 DNA follows: TGTGCCACCAGTACTATGGATCAGCCCCAGCATTTT. Protein sequence: CATSTMDQPQHF.

This sequence joins TRBV4-2 and TRBJ1-4; D is possibly TRBD1 (6 bases). Germline CDR1 and CDR2: LGHNA and YNFKEQ. The ends were cut back, 1 base at V and 8 bases at J, with 14 bases in the middle. This CDR3 is built from 15 residues. CDR3 coding DNA: TGTGCCAGCAGCCAAGCGGGACATAGGGGAGAAAAACTGTTTTTT. Amino acid sequence: CASSQAGHRGEKLFF.

This chain links TRBV19 with TRBJ2-5, with a possible D match to TRBD1 (6 bases). The CDR3 extends over 16 amino acids. In germline, CDR1 is LNHDA, CDR2 SQIVND (reference sequence). With 0 bases removed from V and 5 bases from J, the gap between germline ends came to 16 bases. CDR3 residues: CASSIDFWKGDETQYF. The CDR3 DNA reads TGTGCCAGTAGTATAGATTTCTGGAAGGGGGATGAGACCCAGTACTTC.

The chain uses TRBV11-2 and TRBJ1-4; D is uncertain. CDR1 is SGHAT and CDR2 is FQNNGV in the germline V gene. V was shortened by 8 bases and J by 6 bases, with 16 bases between the two germline ends. The CDR3 extends over 14 amino acids. The CDR3 region has the DNA TGTGCCAGCGCGCTTATGCGGCCTGATGAAAAACTGTTTTTT. Amino acid sequence: CASALMRPDEKLFF. The full variable domain, rest sourced from reference TRBV11-2 and TRBJ1-4, is EAGVAQSPRYKIIEKRQSVAFWCNPISGHATLYWYQQILGQGPKLLIQFQNNGVVDDSQLPKDRFSAERLKGVDSTLKIQPAKLEDSAVYLCASALMRPDEKLFFGSGTQLSVL.

V and J are TRBV28 and TRBJ2-7; 7 nucleotides agree with TRBD1. Trimming removed 6 bases from V and 0 bases from J; junction bases left unmatched: 5. The germline V gene has CDR1 MDHEN and CDR2 SYDVKM. This CDR3 region has 14 residues. DNA for the CDR3: TGTGCCAGCAGGCAGACAGGGTCCTCCTACGAGCAGTACTTC. This sequence encodes CASRQTGSSYEQYF.

This clone was seen just once. One end of the junction fails to match germline, which may point to a read error. V and J are TRBV5-1 and TRBJ1-1; 7 bases are a match to TRBD1. This CDR3 has 14 residues. Germline V gene data show CDR1 as SGHRS and CDR2 as YFSETQ. DNA of the CDR3: TGCGCCAGCAGAAAACAGGGGATGAAGACTGAAGCTTTCTTT. Translation gives CASRKQGMKTEAFF.

The chain links TRBV5-1 to TRBJ1-4, with 7 nucleotides matching TRBD1. There are 16 residues in the CDR3. J gave up 2 bases and V 4 bases, and 8 bases lay outside the gene matches. Germline V lookup: CDR1 SGHRS, CDR2 YFSETQ. CDR3 region: CASSRGTAATNEKLFF. DNA of the CDR3: TGCGCCAGCAGCCGAGGGACAGCGGCGACTAATGAAAAACTGTTTTTT.

The chain carries TRBV25-1 and TRBJ2-6, with TRBD1 matching over 7 bases. V was clipped by 4 bases and J by 0 bases; unmatched bases: 9. Germline lookup yields CDR1 MGHDK and CDR2 SYGVNS. The CDR3 covers 18 residues. CDR3 loop: CASSGPGQMLSGANVLTF. The CDR3 DNA sequence: TGTGCCAGCAGTGGTCCGGGACAGATGCTCTCTGGGGCCAACGTCCTGACTTTC. Supplemented by reference TRBV25-1 and TRBJ2-6, the full variable domain reads EADIYQTPRYLVIGTGKKITLECSQTMGHDKMYWYQQDPGMELHLIHYSYGVNSTEKGDLSSESTVSRIRTEHFPLTLESARPSHTSQYLCASSGPGQMLSGANVLTFGAGSRLTVL.

The chain uses TRBV7-9 and TRBJ2-1; 9 positions agree with TRBD1. Per germline, CDR1 SEHNR and CDR2 FQNEAQ (reference sequence). Losses at the gene ends were 7 bases for V and 8 bases for J; bases not matched to a gene: 9. This CDR3 is built from 14 residues. The chain's CDR3 is CASNDWTGEYEQFF. As DNA, the CDR3 is TGTGCCAGCAACGATTGGACAGGGGAATATGAGCAGTTCTTC. Drawing the rest from reference TRBV7-9 and TRBJ2-1, the complete variable domain is DTGVSQNPRHKITKRGQNVTFRCDPISEHNRLYWYRQTLGQGPEFLTYFQNEAQLEKSRLLSDRFSAERPKGSFSTLEIQRTEQGDSAMYLCASNDWTGEYEQFFGPGTRLTVL.

This chain links TRBV7-9 with TRBJ1-1; TRBD1 matches at 7 bases. With V trimmed by 5 bases and J by 3 bases, 15 bases remained unmatched. Germline V gene sequence: CDR1 SEHNR, CDR2 FQNEAQ (reference sequence). CDR3 length: 17 amino acids. The CDR3 DNA follows: TGTGCCAGCAGCCAAACCGGGACAGTGAAGAGTTACACTGAAGCTTTCTTT. Protein: CASSQTGTVKSYTEAFF.